A single sample gave rise to the 2 T cell receptor beta chains below, sequenced in a study of OX40 agonist ivuxolimab in advanced cancers. Assay: immunoSEQ multiplex PCR; the TCRdb copy retains only in-frame clones and omits some. The sample shows roughly 70,000 clones, 86% of them seen only once. Sequenced here: CD4+ or CD8+ T cells sorted from blood, sampled in a trial of the OX40 agonist ivuxolimab. These TCRs come from an adult with an advanced solid tumor such as melanoma, head and neck, liver or kidney cancer.

The V and J genes are TRBV4-1 and TRBJ1-1, with D maybe TRBD1 (6 bases). CDR1 MGHRA and CDR2 YSYEKL come from the germline V gene. The ends were cut back, 5 bases at V and 0 bases at J, with 22 bases in the middle. CDR3 length: 18 amino acids. CDR3 sequence reads: CASSTRISRGPMNTEAFF. CDR3 sequence (DNA): TGCGCCAGCAGCACCCGGATATCCAGGGGACCCATGAACACTGAAGCTTTCTTT.

The chain employs TRBV7-2 and TRBJ2-3, with unresolved D. CDR1 is SGHTA, CDR2 FQGNSA, per germline. Between the trimmed V and J ends, which lost 5 bases and 0 bases, there was a span of 9 bases. The CDR3 spans 14 residues. DNA for the CDR3: TGTGCCAGCAGCCTCTACTTGAGCACAGATACGCAGTATTTT. It specifies CASSLYLSTDTQYF.